Here is one TCR beta chain with its context. The antigen remains unidentified. This sample is drawn from a study of OX40 agonist ivuxolimab in advanced cancers. Study context: Ivuxolimab, which patients received intravenously every 2 weeks, was dosed at 0.01 to 10 mg/kg. Overall study findings and caveats: Clones of CD4+ and CD8+ blood T cells grew by week 6 at doses of 0.1 to 3.0 mg/kg.

Trimming removed 7 bases at V and 6 bases at J, with 13 bases between. The CDR3 runs 13 residues. Germline V gene lookup returns CDR1 MDHEN and CDR2 SYDVKM. Profiling relied on immunoSEQ multiplex PCR, and the TCRdb table lists in-frame clones only, not all of them. The sample contains more than 70,000 clones, approximately 86% of which appear only once. The sequencing here drew on CD4+ or CD8+ T cells sorted from blood, taken in a trial of the OX40 agonist ivuxolimab. The gene calls are TRBV28 and TRBJ1-5; tentatively, D is TRBD1 (5 bases). This sequence originates from an adult with an advanced solid tumor such as melanoma, head and neck, liver or kidney cancer. The CDR3 DNA reads TGTGCCAGCACAGAGGGGACGTTTCAGCCCCAGCATTTT. This translates into CASTEGTFQPQHF.